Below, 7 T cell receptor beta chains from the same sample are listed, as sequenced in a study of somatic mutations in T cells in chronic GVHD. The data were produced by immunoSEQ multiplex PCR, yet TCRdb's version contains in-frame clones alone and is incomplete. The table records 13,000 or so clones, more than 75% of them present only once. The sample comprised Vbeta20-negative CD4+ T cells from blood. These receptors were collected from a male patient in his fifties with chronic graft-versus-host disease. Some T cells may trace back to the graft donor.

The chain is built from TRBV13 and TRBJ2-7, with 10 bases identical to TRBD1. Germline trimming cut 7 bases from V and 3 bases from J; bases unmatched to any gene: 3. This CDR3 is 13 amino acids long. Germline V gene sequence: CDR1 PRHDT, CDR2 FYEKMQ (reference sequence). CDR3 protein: CASTGTGDYEQYF. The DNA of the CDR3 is TGTGCCAGCACCGGGACAGGGGACTACGAGCAGTACTTC.

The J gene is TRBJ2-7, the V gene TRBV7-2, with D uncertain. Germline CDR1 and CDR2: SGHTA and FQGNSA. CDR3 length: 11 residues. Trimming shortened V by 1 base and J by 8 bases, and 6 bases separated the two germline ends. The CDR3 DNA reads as TGTGCCAGCAGCTTAGGTTTTAAGCAGTACTTC. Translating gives CASSLGFKQYF.

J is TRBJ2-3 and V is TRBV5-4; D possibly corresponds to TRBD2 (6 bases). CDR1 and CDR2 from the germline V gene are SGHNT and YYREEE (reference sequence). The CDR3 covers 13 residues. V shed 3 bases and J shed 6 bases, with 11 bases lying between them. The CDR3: CASSSTGVDTQYF. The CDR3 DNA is TGTGCCAGCAGCTCTACGGGGGTGGATACGCAGTATTTT.

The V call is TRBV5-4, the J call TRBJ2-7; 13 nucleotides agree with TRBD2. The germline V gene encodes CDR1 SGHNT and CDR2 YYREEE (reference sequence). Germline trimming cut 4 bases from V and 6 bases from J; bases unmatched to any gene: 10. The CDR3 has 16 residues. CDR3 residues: CASSATSGRAVGEQYF. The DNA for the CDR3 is TGTGCCAGCAGCGCCACTAGCGGGAGGGCCGTGGGCGAGCAGTACTTC.

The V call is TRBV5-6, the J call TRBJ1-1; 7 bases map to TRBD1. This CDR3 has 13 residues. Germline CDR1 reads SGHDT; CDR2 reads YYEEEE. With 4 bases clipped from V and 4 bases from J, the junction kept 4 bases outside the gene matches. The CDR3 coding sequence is TGTGCCAGCAGCGCAGGGGGTGGCACTGAAGCTTTCTTT. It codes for CASSAGGGTEAFF.

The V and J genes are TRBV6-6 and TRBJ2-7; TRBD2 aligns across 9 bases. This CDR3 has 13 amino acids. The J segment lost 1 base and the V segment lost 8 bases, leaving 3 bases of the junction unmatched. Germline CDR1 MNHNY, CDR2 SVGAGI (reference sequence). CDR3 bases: TGTGCCAGCCGGACTAGCGCGTCCTACGAGCAGTACTTC. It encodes CASRTSASYEQYF.

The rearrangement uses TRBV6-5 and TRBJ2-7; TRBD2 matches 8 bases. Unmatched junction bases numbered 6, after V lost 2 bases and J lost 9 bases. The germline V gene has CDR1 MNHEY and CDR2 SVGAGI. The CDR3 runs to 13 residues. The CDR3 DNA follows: TGTGCCAGCAGTTACCTAGCGGGCCCCCGGCAGTACTTC. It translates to CASSYLAGPRQYF.